A single sample is the source of the 4 T cell receptor beta chains below, sequenced in a study of blood T cell repertoires in COVID-19. Assay used: immunoSEQ multiplex PCR; TCRdb lists only in-frame clones, some missing. The sample shows approximately 100,000 clones, roughly 80% of them seen only once. The sample was peripheral blood. These receptors all stem from a man between 70 and 80 years old with active or convalescent COVID-19.

The rearrangement joins TRBV7-9 to TRBJ2-5; 7 bases are a match to TRBD2. V lost 6 bases and J lost 5; bases outside the gene matches: 6. Germline V gene data show CDR1 as SEHNR and CDR2 as FQNEAQ (reference sequence). This CDR3 comprises 13 residues. The CDR3 sequence is CASSLDGRETQYF. CDR3 bases: TGTGCCAGCAGTCTTGACGGGAGGGAGACCCAGTACTTC.

The chain carries TRBV29-1 and TRBJ2-3; TRBD1 agrees at 8 bases. J lost 0 bases, V lost 3 bases, and 5 bases had no gene match. Germline V lookup: CDR1 SQVTM, CDR2 ANQGSEA. This CDR3 has 15 residues. CDR3 amino acids: CSVDRDRSSTDTQYF. The CDR3 coding sequence is TGCAGCGTTGACAGGGACAGGTCCAGCACAGATACGCAGTATTTT.

This rearrangement joins TRBV28 to TRBJ2-7; a possible D gene is TRBD2 (6 bases). V lost 10 bases, J lost 6 bases, and 19 bases lay in between. The V gene's germline CDR1 is MDHEN and CDR2 SYDVKM. The CDR3 covers 13 residues. The CDR3: CATSRTILGEQYF. CDR3 nucleotides: TGTGCCACATCCCGGACTATACTGGGCGAGCAGTACTTC.

This chain links TRBV19 with TRBJ2-4, with D perhaps TRBD1 (5 bases). There are 14 residues in the CDR3. Looked up from germline, CDR1 is LNHDA and CDR2 is SQIVND (reference sequence). The V and J ends lost 5 bases and 3 bases respectively, with 11 bases between them. This CDR3 is CASSPRQHKNIQYF. CDR3 sequence (DNA): TGTGCCAGTAGTCCCCGACAGCACAAAAACATTCAGTACTTC. Full variable domain (missing parts from reference TRBV19 and TRBJ2-4): DGGITQSPKYLFRKEGQNVTLSCEQNLNHDAMYWYRQDPGQGLRLIYYSQIVNDFQKGDIAEGYSVSREKKESFPLTVTSAQKNPTAFYLCASSPRQHKNIQYFGAGTRLSVL.